A selection of T cell receptor beta chains follows, all from one sample in a study of vaccination and CD4 T cells after COVID-19. A single record per CDR3 protein comes from TCRdb applying MiXCR to the PCR reads. The sample holds fewer than 15,000 distinct CDR3 sequences, about 46% seen once. For these receptors, no antigen is known. Sequenced input: CD4+ T cells from blood, cultured in vitro. These receptors all come from a human donor who had recovered from COVID-19. The conserved cysteine and the conserved F or W are not part of the CDR3 here. Only some rows state a clone size, as once, few, many or a class for expanded clones.

V gene	clone size	J gene	CDR3 protein
TRBV19	few	TRBJ1-5	ASSIDHGGKTQH
TRBV11-3	-	TRBJ1-1	ASSFRGGTEAF
TRBV7-2	few	TRBJ1-6	ASSLGRGYSPLH
TRBV14	few	TRBJ1-3	ASSQVGTGGNTIY
TRBV7-2	-	TRBJ2-3	ASSLRRSTDTQY
TRBV28	few	TRBJ1-4	ASSRDTNEKLF
TRBV20-1	few	TRBJ1-5	SASGAVNQPQH
TRBV27	few	TRBJ2-4	ASRPAGIRNIQY
TRBV2	-	TRBJ2-7	ATAGERSSSQY
TRBV30	medium-sized	TRBJ2-3	AWSVGSSTDTQY
TRBV30	once	TRBJ2-2	ASMDSNTGELF
TRBV20-1	-	TRBJ2-3	STFASGGPTDTQY
TRBV24-1	large	TRBJ2-1	ATSSPARDDNEQF
TRBV7-8	few	TRBJ1-2	ASSRDQGYAGYT
TRBV20-1	-	TRBJ2-5	SARSGQPYQETQY